These 5 T cell receptor beta chains were sequenced from one sample in a study of cytomegalovirus exposure and HLA in healthy donors. The PCR ran on 60 Vbeta and 13 Jbeta primers. Assay used: immunoSEQ multiplex PCR; TCRdb lists only in-frame clones, some missing. The profile shows more than 150,000 clones, about four fifths of them singletons. Sequenced sample: PBMCs. The origin of the receptors is a boy aged 2 to 10 in good health and CMV-seronegative.

The CDR3 protein is CASSEARTGRGYTF. DNA of the CDR3: TGTGCCAGCAGTGAAGCAAGGACAGGGCGGGGCTACACCTTC. V gene TRBV2 combines with J gene TRBJ1-2; 8 bases are shared with TRBD1. Germline assignment: CDR1 SNHLY and CDR2 FYNNEI. With V trimmed by 0 bases and J by 8 bases, 5 bases remained unmatched. CDR3 length: 14 residues.

The chain carries TRBV5-1 and TRBJ2-5, with D perhaps TRBD1 (5 bases). The DNA matches TRBJ2-7 better at its end, which makes the J call doubtful. This CDR3 is built from 13 residues. CDR1 and CDR2 (germline): SGHRS, YFSETQ. The CDR3 DNA reads TGCGCCAGCAGCTCGACAGACTCCTACGAGCAGTACTTC. Translating it yields CASSSTDSYEQYF.

This chain connects TRBV5-1 to TRBJ2-5, with 8 bases matching TRBD2. Germline values: CDR1 SGHRS, CDR2 YFSETQ. This CDR3 is 16 amino acids long. Unmatched junction bases numbered 9, after V lost 4 bases and J lost 1 base. CDR3 residues: CASSPGIAGPQETQYF. The DNA of the CDR3 is TGCGCCAGCAGCCCCGGGATAGCGGGACCCCAAGAGACCCAGTACTTC.

V is TRBV4-1 and J is TRBJ2-3, with 9 bases that match TRBD2. Unmatched junction bases numbered 5, after V lost 1 base and J lost 3 bases. CDR3 length: 16 residues. Germline loops: CDR1 MGHRA, CDR2 YSYEKL. CDR3 loop: CASSQGGSGRTDTQYF. In DNA, the CDR3 is TGCGCCAGCAGCCAAGGGGGTAGCGGGAGAACAGATACGCAGTATTTT.

The J gene is TRBJ2-2, the V gene TRBV15; TRBD2 might be the D (5 bases). The germline V gene has CDR1 LNHNV and CDR2 YYDKDF (reference sequence). The CDR3 has 16 residues. V lost 3 bases and J lost 0, with 11 bases in between. The CDR3 region has the DNA TGTGCCACCAGCAGGGACTGGCTAGCGAACACCGGGGAGCTGTTTTTT. It specifies CATSRDWLANTGELFF.